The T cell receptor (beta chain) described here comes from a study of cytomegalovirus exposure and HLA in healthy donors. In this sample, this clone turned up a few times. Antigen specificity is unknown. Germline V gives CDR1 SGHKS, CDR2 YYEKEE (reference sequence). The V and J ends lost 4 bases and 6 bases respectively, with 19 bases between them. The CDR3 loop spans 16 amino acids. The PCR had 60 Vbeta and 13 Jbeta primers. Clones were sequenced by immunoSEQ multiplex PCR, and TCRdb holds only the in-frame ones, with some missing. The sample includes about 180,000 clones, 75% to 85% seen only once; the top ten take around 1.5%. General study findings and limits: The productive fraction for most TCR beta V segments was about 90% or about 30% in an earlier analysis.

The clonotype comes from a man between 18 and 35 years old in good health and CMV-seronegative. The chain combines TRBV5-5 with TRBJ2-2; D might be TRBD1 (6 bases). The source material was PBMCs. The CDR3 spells CASSPRSLGQSGELFF. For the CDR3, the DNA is TGTGCCAGCAGCCCCCGCTCGTTGGGACAATCCGGGGAGCTGTTTTTT.